In its sample, the clone carrying this T cell receptor (beta chain) is medium-sized. Cells sorted as Tregs were CD4+, CD25+ and CD127-/low. The CDR3 runs to 8 residues. Germline assignment: CDR1 SQVTM and CDR2 ANQGSEA. Trimming took 5 bases from V and 6 from J, leaving 1 base between them. Semi-nested PCR with Nested Universal Primer A followed constant-region reverse priming of full-length variable regions. Each CDR3 protein is one row after TCRdb ran MiXCR on the 5' RACE reads. The data show fewer than 12,000 distinct CDR3 sequences, 15% to 20% seen once. The chain carries TRBV29-1 and TRBJ1-1, with D unresolved. This TCR was recovered from a female donor with breast cancer. The sample comprised Tregs sorted from a lymph node. The CDR3 region has the DNA TGCAGCGTTTCTGAAGCTTTCTTT. It specifies CSVSEAFF.